This paragraph reports one T cell receptor beta chain. The sample is drawn from a study of blood T cell repertoires in COVID-19. Study in general: The origin of the acute and convalescent COVID-19 samples was the United States, Italy and Spain. T cells, B-cell-depleted T cells, or PBMCs provided the cDNA or gDNA that served as material.

As handled by the study authors: Estimates of nucleated cell counts were drawn from the amplification of reference gene primers. Only in-frame clones appear in the TCRdb table, and some are missing; sequencing was by immunoSEQ multiplex PCR. From that table come the V and J calls and clone size; the DNA was used to work out D and trimming. The data hold about 51,000 clones, with about 86% observed a single time. There are 15 residues in the CDR3. Germline CDR1 reads MNHEY; CDR2 reads SVGAGI. V shed 7 bases and J 0 bases; nucleotides not matched to a gene: 3. The sequence was obtained from an elderly man with active COVID-19. The V call is TRBV6-5, the J call TRBJ2-1; 10 bases agree with TRBD2. Sample: peripheral blood. CDR3 sequence: CASMSGRGSYNEQFF. CDR3 DNA sequence: TGTGCCAGCATGAGCGGGAGGGGCTCCTACAATGAGCAGTTCTTC.